These 26 T cell receptor beta chains were all obtained from the same sample, sequenced in a study of blood T cell repertoires in COVID-19. Sequenced by immunoSEQ multiplex PCR; TCRdb stores in-frame clones only, minus some. The data hold 150,000 to 200,000 clones, with about 86% observed a single time. The sequenced sample was peripheral blood. Source of these receptors: a man aged 18-30 years with acute or convalescent COVID-19.

The chain links TRBV7-6 to TRBJ1-2; a weak D match, TRBD1 (6 bases). This CDR3 is built from 15 residues. Germline V gene data show CDR1 as SGHVS and CDR2 as FNYEAQ. The germline V and J ends were trimmed by 1 base and 8 bases, with 17 bases remaining between them. In nucleotides, the CDR3 is TGTGCCAGCAGCTTAGGAGGGACAACGCTCCAGGGCTACACCTTC. It is translated as CASSLGGTTLQGYTF.

J is TRBJ2-7 and V is TRBV3-1 (or the pseudogene TRBV3-2), with 11 nucleotides matching TRBD2. Unmatched junction bases numbered 6, after V lost 1 base and J lost 13 bases. The CDR3 length is 13 residues. From germline, CDR1 is LGHDT and CDR2 YNNKEL (reference sequence). For the CDR3, the DNA is TGTGCCAGCAGCCAAGTGTCTAGCGGGGGGACCTACTTC. Protein product: CASSQVSSGGTYF.

This clone has just one count. V gene TRBV9 combines with J gene TRBJ1-3; no clear D gene. CDR1 is SGDLS, CDR2 YYNGEE, per germline. There are 17 residues in the CDR3. V lost 2 bases and J 1 base, leaving 16 bases between the germline ends. Here the CDR3 reads CASSVSVGETSGNTIYF. DNA of the CDR3: TGTGCCAGCAGCGTGAGTGTTGGAGAAACTTCTGGAAACACCATATATTTT.

The chain couples TRBV11-2 to TRBJ1-2; TRBD1 matches at 7 bases. There are 12 residues in the CDR3. The V segment lost 5 bases and the J segment 6 bases; nucleotides outside the gene matches: 3. CDR1 and CDR2 from the germline V gene are SGHAT and FQNNGV. In DNA, the CDR3 is TGTGCCAGCAGCACAGGGGAAAATGGCTACACCTTC. Translated, it gives CASSTGENGYTF.

This chain connects TRBV18 to TRBJ1-1; 7 nucleotides agree with TRBD1. This CDR3 comprises 13 residues. Germline-derived CDR1 and CDR2 are KGHSH and LQKENI. J lost 6 bases, V lost 5 bases, and 6 bases had no gene match. This CDR3 reads CASSSRQGPEAFF. The DNA of the CDR3 is TGTGCCAGCTCATCCCGACAGGGCCCTGAAGCTTTCTTT.

The gene calls are TRBV30 and TRBJ2-1; 9 nucleotides line up with TRBD1. V lost 7 bases and J lost 4; bases outside the gene matches: 11. Per the germline V gene, CDR1 is GTSNPN and CDR2 is SVGIG (reference sequence). CDR3 size: 15 residues. CDR3 sequence: CASTLQGAPYNEQFF. CDR3 bases: TGTGCCTCTACTCTACAGGGGGCGCCTTACAATGAGCAGTTCTTC.

V gene TRBV19 combines with J gene TRBJ2-5; no clear D gene. The length of the CDR3 is 13 residues. CDR1 and CDR2 from the germline V gene are LNHDA and SQIVND (reference sequence). V was clipped by 1 base and J by 4 bases, with 7 bases between them. CDR3 residues: CASSIAGPETQYF. CDR3 nucleotides: TGTGCCAGTAGTATAGCGGGTCCAGAGACCCAGTACTTC. Together with reference TRBV19 and TRBJ2-5, the CDR3 gives the full variable domain: DGGITQSPKYLFRKEGQNVTLSCEQNLNHDAMYWYRQDPGQGLRLIYYSQIVNDFQKGDIAEGYSVSREKKESFPLTVTSAQKNPTAFYLCASSIAGPETQYFGPGTRLLVL.

This rearrangement joins TRBV3-1 (or the pseudogene TRBV3-2) to TRBJ1-4, with 7 bases identical to TRBD1. The ends lost 5 bases at V and 10 bases at J; junction bases unmatched: 16. Germline values: CDR1 LGHDT, CDR2 YNNKEL (reference sequence). This CDR3 spans 16 amino acids. The CDR3 sequence is CASSVATGANSRKLFF. DNA for the CDR3: TGTGCCAGCAGCGTTGCAACAGGGGCAAACTCTCGAAAACTGTTTTTT.

The chain has TRBV5-4 and TRBJ1-5; D uncertain. The V gene lost 0 bases and the J gene lost 3 bases, with 4 bases spanning the gap. Germline CDR1 is SGHNT and CDR2 is YYREEE (reference sequence). CDR3 length equals 13 residues. The CDR3 spells CASSLGPNQPQHF. The CDR3 DNA sequence: TGTGCCAGCAGCTTGGGGCCCAATCAGCCCCAGCATTTT. Using reference TRBV5-4 and TRBJ1-5 for the parts outside the CDR3, the full variable domain is ETGVTQSPTHLIKTRGQQVTLRCSSQSGHNTVSWYQQALGQGPQFIFQYYREEENGRGNFPPRFSGLQFPNYSSELNVNALELDDSALYLCASSLGPNQPQHFGDGTRLSIL.

This chain joins TRBV5-1 and TRBJ1-2; 9 bases line up with TRBD1. The CDR3 extends over 14 amino acids. The trim removed 4 bases at V and 2 bases at J, leaving 3 bases unmatched. Germline V lookup: CDR1 SGHRS, CDR2 YFSETQ. The CDR3 bases are TGCGCCAGCAGCCTCGGGACAGGGAACTATGGCTACACCTTC. It is translated as CASSLGTGNYGYTF.

This chain links TRBV28 with TRBJ2-1; D unclear. This CDR3 region has 13 residues. V lost 6 bases to trimming and J lost 9 bases, with 15 bases between them. Germline values: CDR1 MDHEN, CDR2 SYDVKM. CDR3 nucleotides: TGTGCCAGCAGCCGGCCCGACTCGGCTGAGCAGTTCTTC. Protein: CASSRPDSAEQFF.

The V call is TRBV19, the J call TRBJ2-3, with TRBD2 identical over 9 bases. From germline, CDR1 is LNHDA and CDR2 SQIVND (reference sequence). Trimming at V came to 4 bases and at J to 1 base, leaving 6 bases not matched to a gene. The CDR3 spans 16 residues. The CDR3 nucleotides read TGTGCCAGTAGTAGTAGCGGGGGTCCGGGCACAGATACGCAGTATTTT. It encodes CASSSSGGPGTDTQYF.

The chain combines TRBV15 with TRBJ2-1; 10 bases map to TRBD1. The germline gives CDR1 LNHNV, CDR2 YYDKDF (reference sequence). V was pared by 5 bases and J by 8 bases, with 18 bases of the junction left unmatched. This CDR3 region has 18 residues. The CDR3 reads CATSPGTGVLSFFHEQFF. DNA for the CDR3: TGTGCCACCAGCCCCGGGACAGGGGTTTTGTCTTTCTTCCATGAGCAGTTCTTC.

This chain connects TRBV19 to TRBJ2-4; D not resolved. CDR1 and CDR2 (germline): LNHDA, SQIVND (reference sequence). The ends were cut back, 3 bases at V and 3 bases at J, with 12 bases in the middle. CDR3 length equals 15 residues. The CDR3 sequence is CASSIGHNVKNIQYF. In DNA form, the CDR3 reads TGTGCCAGTAGTATCGGTCATAACGTCAAAAACATTCAGTACTTC.

This chain connects TRBV9 to TRBJ1-2; D is unresolved. This CDR3 spans 15 amino acids. Germline CDR1 is SGDLS and CDR2 is YYNGEE. V was trimmed by 0 bases and J by 5 bases, leaving 14 bases between them. CDR3 amino acids: CASSVGPGGSYGYTF. In DNA, the CDR3 is TGTGCCAGCAGCGTAGGGCCCGGAGGCTCTTATGGCTACACCTTC.

V and J are TRBV5-4 and TRBJ1-2; 8 bases line up with TRBD1. Germline lookup yields CDR1 SGHNT and CDR2 YYREEE (reference sequence). CDR3 length: 14 residues. Trimming at V came to 3 bases and at J to 7 bases, leaving 8 bases not matched to a gene. CDR3 region: CASSWGQEAFGYTF. In DNA, the CDR3 is TGTGCCAGCAGCTGGGGACAGGAGGCGTTTGGCTACACCTTC.

The CDR3 bases are TGTGCCTGGAGTGTCGAGCACCGGAACACTGAAGCTTTCTTT. It is translated as CAWSVEHRNTEAFF. V and J are TRBV30 and TRBJ1-1, with D unresolved. The CDR3 is made up of 14 amino acids. The V gene lost 0 bases and the J gene lost 1 base, with 9 bases spanning the gap. CDR1 and CDR2 (germline): GTSNPN, SVGIG (reference sequence). Combining the CDR3 with reference TRBV30 and TRBJ1-1 gives the whole variable domain SQTIHQWPATLVQPVGSPLSLECTVEGTSNPNLYWYRQAAGRGLQLLFYSVGIGQISSEVPQNLSASRPQDRQFILSSKKLLLSDSGFYLCAWSVEHRNTEAFFGQGTRLTVV.

The chain carries TRBV7-2 and TRBJ2-1; 12 nucleotides line up with TRBD1. Germline lookup yields CDR1 SGHTA and CDR2 FQGNSA. This CDR3 is built from 14 residues. J was trimmed by 7 bases and V by 5 bases; bases with no gene match: 3. The CDR3 DNA reads as TGTGCCAGCAGCCCGGGACAGGGGGCGAATGAGCAGTTCTTC. This encodes CASSPGQGANEQFF.

This clone was counted only a few times. The CDR3 spells CTSSPEGGGPDTGELFF. DNA for the CDR3: TGCACCAGCAGCCCCGAGGGAGGGGGACCGGACACCGGGGAGCTGTTTTTT. J is TRBJ2-2 and V is TRBV1; the table gives TRBD2 as D, unverified against the DNA. TRBV1 is given as a pseudogene. This CDR3 is built from 17 residues.

The chain carries TRBV6-1 and TRBJ2-7; 10 nucleotides agree with TRBD1. CDR1 is MNHNS, CDR2 SASEGT, per germline. The trim removed 3 bases at V and 1 base at J, leaving 6 bases unmatched. This CDR3 has 16 amino acids. The DNA of the CDR3 is TGTGCCAGCAGTGATTTGGGACAGGGGACATCCTACGAGCAGTACTTC. Translating gives CASSDLGQGTSYEQYF.

This clone was observed a handful of times. This chain uses TRBV7-3 with TRBJ1-6, with no clear D. This CDR3 has 13 amino acids. The V and J ends lost 8 bases and 8 bases respectively, with 13 bases between them. Germline assignment: CDR1 SGHTA and CDR2 FQGTGA. CDR3 coding DNA: TGTGCCAGCGGCCAGGTTTCTCATTCACCCCTCCACTTT. Residues: CASGQVSHSPLHF.

The gene calls are TRBV3-1 (or the pseudogene TRBV3-2) and TRBJ1-1; the D gene is possibly TRBD1 (5 bases). The CDR3 has 14 amino acids. Trimming left V 4 bases short and J 0 bases short, with 9 bases between. Germline V gene lookup returns CDR1 LGHDT and CDR2 YNNKEL (reference sequence). CDR3 nucleotides: TGTGCCAGCAGCCCAGGGAATTTGAACACTGAAGCTTTCTTT. Amino acids: CASSPGNLNTEAFF.

The chain combines TRBV29-1 with TRBJ2-7; D uncertain. CDR3 size: 12 residues. The V gene lost 1 base and the J gene lost 0 bases, with 4 bases spanning the gap. CDR1 and CDR2 from the germline V gene are SQVTM and ANQGSEA. The CDR3 DNA sequence: TGCAGCGTTGAAGGGAGCTCCTACGAGCAGTACTTC. Translated, it gives CSVEGSSYEQYF.

The V gene is TRBV19, the J gene TRBJ1-5; 9 nucleotides agree with TRBD1. Germline V gene sequence: CDR1 LNHDA, CDR2 SQIVND (reference sequence). Germline trimming cut 5 bases from V and 7 bases from J; bases unmatched to any gene: 6. CDR3 length: 14 amino acids. CDR3 residues: CASSGPGQGQPQHF. The CDR3 DNA sequence: TGTGCCAGTAGTGGTCCGGGACAGGGACAGCCCCAGCATTTT.

As for this clone: This CDR3 is also generated by other DNA sequences in the sample. This chain links TRBV4-1 with TRBJ2-3; 8 bases align to TRBD2. CDR3 length: 14 residues. The germline V gene has CDR1 MGHRA and CDR2 YSYEKL. The trim removed 6 bases at V and 2 bases at J, leaving 4 bases unmatched. As DNA, the CDR3 is TGCGCCAGCAGACTAGCGGAGTTCACAGATACGCAGTATTTT. Translating gives CASRLAEFTDTQYF.

V is TRBV11-2 and J is TRBJ1-5; D ambiguous. CDR3 size: 15 residues. The ends were cut back, 0 bases at V and 5 bases at J, with 11 bases in the middle. In germline, CDR1 is SGHAT, CDR2 FQNNGV. DNA for the CDR3: TGTGCCAGCAGCTTAGATCCGAGTGTCTATCAGCCCCAGCATTTT. Translation gives CASSLDPSVYQPQHF.